This T cell receptor beta chain was captured by sequencing in a study of regulatory T cells in long-lasting Graves disease. Trimming took 5 bases from V and 0 from J; bases not matched to a gene: 9. Germline CDR1 DFQATT, CDR2 SNEGSKA (reference sequence). The length of the CDR3 is 15 residues. This clonotype was counted ten times or more. CDR3-region Arm-PCR and iRepertoire HTBI primers produced the TCR beta libraries. TCRdb re-derived calls from the multiplex PCR reads in MiXCR, one entry per CDR3 protein. The data contain under 450,000 distinct CDR3 sequences, 20% to 30% of them singletons. As for time point: persistent/refractory GD, antithyroid drugs over 5 years with positive TRAb. Researchers made the TCR library from RNA that was extracted from PBMCs.

This rearrangement joins TRBV20-1 to TRBJ2-5, with 7 bases aligning to TRBD1. This material consisted of peripheral blood mononuclear cells (PBMCs), taken when the disease was refractory, from a patient treated with antithyroid drugs. The source of this sequence is a female donor with Graves disease. For the CDR3, the DNA is TGCAGTGCTCCCCGAGAGGGGGCCTACCAAGAGACCCAGTACTTC. Protein sequence: CSAPREGAYQETQYF.